This TCR beta chain was identified during a study of shared clonotypes between healthy human individuals. Germline assignment: CDR1 SGHTA and CDR2 FQGNSA. The V end lost 4 bases, the J end lost 7 bases, and 10 bases lay between the germline ends. The length of the CDR3 is 12 residues. This table comes from immunoSEQ multiplex PCR, and its TCRdb copy is limited to in-frame clones, with some not included. This repertoire shows approximately 510,000 clones, around 74% found once; its top ten account for 10% to 15%. The sample consisted of PBMCs. This chain uses TRBV7-2 with TRBJ1-1; a weak D match, TRBD1 (6 bases). This clonotype was sampled from a middle-aged woman in good health. Some clones in this sample may be carry-over from other donors' samples. The CDR3: CASSWGRGEAFF. Written as DNA, the CDR3 is TGTGCCAGCAGCTGGGGGCGAGGTGAAGCTTTCTTT.